The 9 T cell receptor beta chains reported below all come from one sample, sequenced in a study of breast tumors, draining lymph nodes, adjacent tissues. Samples came from axillary lymph nodes draining the breast cancer. Each CDR3 protein gets one entry after TCRdb re-called the multiplex PCR reads with MiXCR. The sample has around 110,000 distinct CDR3 sequences; less than 40% are singletons. Sequencing input: axillary lymph node tissue. These receptors originate from a female donor with breast cancer. Some clones in this sample may be carry-over from other donors' samples.

Note on this clonotype: A junction boundary mismatches the germline segment, possibly from a read error. This rearrangement joins TRBV20-1 to TRBJ1-6; D gene ambiguous. CDR1 is DFQATT and CDR2 is SNEGSKA in the germline V gene (reference sequence). The CDR3 extends over 14 amino acids. In nucleotides, the CDR3 is TGCAGTGCTAAGTGGAGCTCCAATAATTCACCCTTCCACTTT. It specifies CSAKWSSNNSPFHF.

The J gene is TRBJ2-3, the V gene TRBV7-9; no definite D call. CDR1 SEHNR and CDR2 FQNEAQ come from the germline V gene (reference sequence). The length of the CDR3 is 13 residues. Between the trimmed V and J ends, which lost 3 bases and 2 bases, there was a span of 6 bases. The CDR3 here is CASSLAATDTQYF. The CDR3 DNA follows: TGTGCCAGCAGCTTGGCAGCCACAGATACGCAGTATTTT.

There are many counts of this clonotype. This rearrangement joins TRBV29-1 to TRBJ1-2, with TRBD1 matching over 7 bases. The junction had 2 bases not matched to a gene; V was cut back by 5 bases and J by 2 bases. The CDR3 runs to 12 residues. CDR1 is SQVTM, CDR2 ANQGSEA, per germline. This chain's CDR3 is CSVLQGNYGYTF. CDR3 coding DNA: TGCAGCGTTTTACAGGGGAACTATGGCTACACCTTC. Looking up the rest from reference TRBV29-1 and TRBJ1-2 gives the full variable domain: SAVISQKPSRDICQRGTSLTIQCQVDSQVTMMFWYRQQPGQSLTLIATANQGSEATYESGFVIDKFPISRPNLTFSTLTVSNMSPEDSSIYLCSVLQGNYGYTFGSGTRLTVV.

This clonotype was seen many times. The genes are TRBV7-9 and TRBJ2-1; tentatively, D is TRBD2 (7 bases). Germline values: CDR1 SEHNR, CDR2 FQNEAQ (reference sequence). There are 15 residues in the CDR3. V lost 8 bases to trimming and J lost 6 bases, with 20 bases between them. The CDR3 region has the DNA TGTGCCAGCTCCACGGGGGCGGGAGTGTCCAATGAGCAGTTCTTC. It specifies CASSTGAGVSNEQFF.

Many counts were recorded for this clonotype. The rearrangement joins TRBV12-3 or TRBV12-4 to TRBJ1-5; no clear D gene. The CDR3 consists of 14 residues. Trimming stripped 6 bases from V and 1 base from J, with 10 bases between. The CDR3 spells CASRTGGSNQPQHF. The CDR3 coding sequence is TGTGCCAGCAGAACGGGCGGCAGCAATCAGCCCCAGCATTTT.

This clonotype was seen ten or more times. The DNA of the CDR3 is TGCAGTGCCTTAGCGGGGGCTTTGGATGAGCAGTTCTTC. It translates to CSALAGALDEQFF. V is TRBV20-1 and J is TRBJ2-1, with 9 bases fitting TRBD2. Unmatched junction bases numbered 8, after V lost 6 bases and J lost 8 bases. CDR1 and CDR2 from the germline V gene are DFQATT and SNEGSKA (reference sequence). The CDR3 runs 13 residues.

At least ten counts were recorded for this clonotype. This chain connects TRBV5-1 to TRBJ2-5; D gene uncertain. Trimming removed 4 bases from V and 4 bases from J, with 5 bases in between. Looked up from germline, CDR1 is SGHRS and CDR2 is YFSETQ. There are 11 residues in the CDR3. Here the CDR3 DNA reads TGCGCCAGCAGCGCCGTAGAGACCCAGTACTTC. Encoded protein: CASSAVETQYF.

The rearrangement uses TRBV20-1 and TRBJ1-3; D gene uncertain. Germline V CDR1 and CDR2: DFQATT, SNEGSKA (reference sequence). The CDR3 sequence is 14 residues long. Trimming took 3 bases from V and 8 from J, leaving 17 bases between them. The CDR3 is CSARSAVGGDTIYF. As DNA, the CDR3 is TGCAGTGCTAGGTCGGCAGTCGGTGGGGACACCATATATTTT.

In its sample, this clonotype was seen many times. This chain connects TRBV3-2 to TRBJ1-2; the D call TRBD1 from the table was never checked on the DNA. TRBV3-2 is recorded as a pseudogene. CDR3 size: 18 residues. The CDR3 region is CASSLNLTGTGPNYGYTF. The DNA of the CDR3 is TGTGCCAGCAGCCTTAATCTCACCGGGACAGGTCCTAACTATGGCTACACCTTC.